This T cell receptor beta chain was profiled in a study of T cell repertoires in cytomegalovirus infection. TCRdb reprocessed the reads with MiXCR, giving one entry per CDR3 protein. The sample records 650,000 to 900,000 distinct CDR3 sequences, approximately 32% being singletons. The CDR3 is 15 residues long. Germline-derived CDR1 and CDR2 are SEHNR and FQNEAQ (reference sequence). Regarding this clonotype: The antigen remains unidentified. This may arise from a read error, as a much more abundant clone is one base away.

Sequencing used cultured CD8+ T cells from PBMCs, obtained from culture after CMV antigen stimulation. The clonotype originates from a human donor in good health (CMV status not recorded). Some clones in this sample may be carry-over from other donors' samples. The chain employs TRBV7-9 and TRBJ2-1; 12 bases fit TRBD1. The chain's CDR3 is CASSLAGQGANERFF. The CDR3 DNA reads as TGTGCCAGCAGCTTAGCGGGACAGGGGGCAAATGAGCGGTTCTTC. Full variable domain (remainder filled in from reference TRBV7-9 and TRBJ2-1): DTGVSQNPRHKITKRGQNVTFRCDPISEHNRLYWYRQTLGQGPEFLTYFQNEAQLEKSRLLSDRFSAERPKGSFSTLEIQRTEQGDSAMYLCASSLAGQGANERFFGPGTRLTVL.